The 29 T cell receptor beta chains below all came from one sample that was sequenced in a study of blood T cell repertoires in COVID-19. The assay was immunoSEQ multiplex PCR, and TCRdb's table has in-frame clones only and misses some. Of fewer than 250,000 clones listed, about nine tenths are singletons. The source material was peripheral blood. The receptors shown here come from a young man with COVID-19, enrolled during active disease.

This clone occurred a few times. The V gene is TRBV18, the J gene TRBJ1-3; the D gene is possibly TRBD1 (5 bases). From germline, CDR1 is KGHSH and CDR2 LQKENI. The CDR3 runs to 14 residues. With 6 bases removed from V and 0 bases from J, the gap between germline ends came to 9 bases. CDR3 in amino acids: CASSQGVSGNTIYF. The CDR3 nucleotides read TGTGCCAGCTCGCAGGGTGTCTCTGGAAACACCATATATTTT.

J is TRBJ2-7 and V is TRBV5-5; 7 bases align to TRBD1. In germline, CDR1 is SGHKS, CDR2 YYEKEE (reference sequence). The V gene end was trimmed by 2 bases and the J gene end by 3 bases; junction bases not matched to a gene: 11. The length of the CDR3 is 16 residues. The CDR3 spells CASSLSDGRGIYEQYF. The CDR3 DNA follows: TGTGCCAGCAGCTTATCGGATGGCAGGGGGATCTACGAGCAGTACTTC.

The chain recombines TRBV18 with TRBJ2-3; the match to TRBD2 covers 14 bases. The CDR3 has 16 residues. Trimming removed 4 bases from V and 5 bases from J; junction bases left unmatched: 5. Looked up from germline, CDR1 is KGHSH and CDR2 is LQKENI. The CDR3: CASSRLAGGQEDTQYF. CDR3 bases: TGTGCCAGCTCACGACTAGCGGGGGGGCAGGAAGATACGCAGTATTTT. Full variable domain (remainder filled in from reference TRBV18 and TRBJ2-3): NAGVMQNPRHLVRRRGQEARLRCSPMKGHSHVYWYRQLPEEGLKFMVYLQKENIIDESGMPKERFSAEFPKEGPSILRIQQVVRGDSAAYFCASSRLAGGQEDTQYFGPGTRLTVL.

This chain links TRBV5-1 with TRBJ1-2, with D perhaps matching TRBD1 (5 bases). Germline loops: CDR1 SGHRS, CDR2 YFSETQ. The CDR3 sequence is 13 residues long. V shed 0 bases and J shed 6 bases, with 9 bases lying between them. Written as DNA, the CDR3 is TGCGCCAGCAGCTTGGTTACAGGAGATGGCTACACCTTC. Amino acid sequence: CASSLVTGDGYTF.

This clone was seen just once. The V and J genes are TRBV19 and TRBJ2-1; the D is unclear. The CDR3 loop spans 11 amino acids. Germline assignment: CDR1 LNHDA and CDR2 SQIVND (reference sequence). V shed 6 bases and J shed 7 bases, with 7 bases lying between them. The CDR3 loop reads CASRRENEQFF. The CDR3 bases are TGTGCCAGTAGGAGAGAAAATGAGCAGTTCTTC.

This clone was counted a single time. V usage is TRBV7-6 and J usage is TRBJ1-5; D not certain. The germline V gene encodes CDR1 SGHVS and CDR2 FNYEAQ. V lost 1 base and J 6 bases, leaving 19 bases between the germline ends. This CDR3 has 17 amino acids. The CDR3 DNA reads as TGTGCCAGCAGCTTAGAAGGCGACCCCGGTGCGGGTCAGCCCCAGCATTTT. Amino acids: CASSLEGDPGAGQPQHF.

The V gene is TRBV6-6, the J gene TRBJ1-5; D is unclear. The CDR3 consists of 12 residues. The germline V gene encodes CDR1 MNHNY and CDR2 SVGAGI (reference sequence). Trimming stripped 6 bases from V and 7 bases from J, with 10 bases between. CDR3 in amino acids: CASSGSFQPQHF. The CDR3 DNA follows: TGTGCCAGCAGCGGTAGTTTCCAGCCCCAGCATTTT.

The chain combines TRBV7-9 with TRBJ2-2; D unresolved. The CDR3 consists of 15 residues. Germline CDR1 reads SEHNR; CDR2 reads FQNEAQ (reference sequence). The germline V and J ends were trimmed by 3 bases and 1 base, with 9 bases remaining between them. CDR3: CASSFTQQNTGELFF. CDR3 in DNA: TGTGCCAGCAGCTTCACCCAACAGAACACCGGGGAGCTGTTTTTT. The full variable domain, its missing parts supplied by reference TRBV7-9 and TRBJ2-2, is DTGVSQNPRHKITKRGQNVTFRCDPISEHNRLYWYRQTLGQGPEFLTYFQNEAQLEKSRLLSDRFSAERPKGSFSTLEIQRTEQGDSAMYLCASSFTQQNTGELFFGEGSRLTVL.

V is TRBV30 and J is TRBJ1-1, with D possibly being TRBD1 (5 bases). CDR3 length equals 13 residues. V gave up 2 bases and J gave up 3 bases, with 10 bases separating them. Per germline, CDR1 GTSNPN and CDR2 SVGIG (reference sequence). CDR3 sequence reads: CAWSKGWDTEAFF. The CDR3 nucleotides read TGTGCCTGGAGTAAGGGGTGGGACACTGAAGCTTTCTTT.

The V gene is TRBV14, the J gene TRBJ1-4; the D is unclear. CDR1 SGHDN and CDR2 FVKESK come from the germline V gene. This CDR3 region has 16 residues. The ends were cut back, 0 bases at V and 0 bases at J, with 8 bases in the middle. As DNA, the CDR3 is TGTGCCAGCAGCCAAGATGAGCTTGCAACTAATGAAAAACTGTTTTTT. It specifies CASSQDELATNEKLFF.

This clone has just a few counts. The CDR3: CASSEYTGYGYTF. The CDR3 DNA follows: TGTGCCAGCAGTGAATACACCGGCTATGGCTACACCTTC. The chain recombines TRBV25-1 with TRBJ1-2, with unresolved D. Germline CDR1 reads MGHDK; CDR2 reads SYGVNS. This CDR3 region has 13 residues. V lost 0 bases and J lost 4, with 6 bases in between.

This clone was counted only a few times. The rearrangement joins TRBV5-4 to TRBJ2-7, with 12 bases lining up with TRBD2. Germline V gives CDR1 SGHNT, CDR2 YYREEE (reference sequence). V shed 4 bases, J shed 3 bases, and the junction held 11 bases outside the gene matches. CDR3 length: 17 amino acids. The CDR3 DNA reads as TGTGCCAGCAGCAAAGAGACCGGACTAGCGGGGATCTACGAGCAGTACTTC. As protein: CASSKETGLAGIYEQYF.

The V call is TRBV18, the J call TRBJ2-7, with 16 positions matching TRBD2. This CDR3 contains 18 residues. From germline, CDR1 is KGHSH and CDR2 LQKENI. The J segment lost 7 bases and the V segment lost 4 bases, leaving 13 bases of the junction unmatched. The CDR3 nucleotides are TGTGCCAGCTCACGGGGACTAGCGGGGGGGCTCGTCTCCAGGGAGCAGTACTTC. Residues: CASSRGLAGGLVSREQYF.

The genes are TRBV7-9 and TRBJ1-2; a possible D gene is TRBD1 (6 bases). From germline, CDR1 is SEHNR and CDR2 FQNEAQ (reference sequence). The V and J ends lost 3 bases and 14 bases respectively, with 13 bases between them. This CDR3 is built from 11 residues. CDR3 nucleotides: TGTGCCAGCAGCTTTGGGGCAGGGGAAACCTTC. Translated: CASSFGAGETF.

The chain carries TRBV7-2 and TRBJ2-7, with D perhaps TRBD1 (5 bases). Germline CDR1 reads SGHTA; CDR2 reads FQGNSA. V lost 3 bases, J lost 5 bases, and 14 bases lay in between. This CDR3 has 14 amino acids. In DNA, the CDR3 is TGTGCCAGCAGCTTGGCCGCAGGGCACCACGAGCAGTACTTC. Translated: CASSLAAGHHEQYF.

The chain couples TRBV5-1 to TRBJ2-7, with D unclear. V gave up 4 bases and J gave up 3 bases, with 5 bases separating them. Germline V CDR1 and CDR2: SGHRS, YFSETQ. The CDR3 has 11 amino acids. CDR3 sequence reads: CASSDSYEQYF. In DNA form, the CDR3 reads TGCGCCAGCAGCGATAGCTACGAGCAGTACTTC.

This clone was seen only once. The chain employs TRBV5-1 and TRBJ1-4; D unresolved. V lost 2 bases to trimming and J lost 7 bases, with 12 bases between them. CDR3 size: 14 residues. Per germline, CDR1 SGHRS and CDR2 YFSETQ. This CDR3 reads CASSFREGGEKLFF. The CDR3 DNA sequence: TGCGCCAGCAGCTTCCGGGAAGGAGGTGAAAAACTGTTTTTT.

The chain employs TRBV3-1 (or the pseudogene TRBV3-2) and TRBJ1-6, with a weak D call TRBD1 (6 bases). Germline lookup yields CDR1 LGHDT and CDR2 YNNKEL (reference sequence). V was trimmed by 1 base and J by 5 bases, leaving 12 bases between them. This CDR3 region has 16 residues. The CDR3 region is CASSQGVTGNNSPLHF. In DNA, the CDR3 is TGTGCCAGCAGCCAAGGGGTTACAGGGAATAATTCACCCCTCCACTTT.

The chain joins TRBV27 to TRBJ1-1; perhaps TRBD1 as D (5 bases). The CDR3 loop spans 12 amino acids. Trimming pared 5 bases from V and 5 bases from J, leaving 9 bases between. Germline V gene data show CDR1 as MNHEY and CDR2 as SMNVEV (reference sequence). The CDR3 DNA is TGTGCCAGCAGTGGACGGGGGACTGAAGCTTTCTTT. Translation: CASSGRGTEAFF.

This chain uses TRBV27 with TRBJ1-3; D remains ambiguous. The CDR3 spans 13 residues. V was trimmed by 5 bases and J by 0 bases, leaving 5 bases between them. Per germline, CDR1 MNHEY and CDR2 SMNVEV (reference sequence). CDR3 coding DNA: TGTGCCAGCAGTCCAGACTCTGGAAACACCATATATTTT. Its translation: CASSPDSGNTIYF.

The rearrangement links TRBV9 to TRBJ2-2; D is uncertain. V gave up 5 bases and J gave up 6 bases, with 11 bases separating them. Germline CDR1 SGDLS, CDR2 YYNGEE. The CDR3 consists of 13 residues. The CDR3 protein is CASSDSASGELFF. In DNA, the CDR3 is TGTGCCAGCAGTGATAGTGCTTCCGGGGAGCTGTTTTTT.

This chain joins TRBV29-1 and TRBJ1-6; D unresolved. CDR3 length equals 13 residues. V gave up 7 bases and J gave up 7 bases, with 14 bases separating them. Germline CDR1 is SQVTM and CDR2 is ANQGSEA. Here the CDR3 DNA reads TGCAGCGCCGGGGAGACAAGGAATTCACCCCTCCACTTT. This gives the protein CSAGETRNSPLHF.

This clone was observed once. This chain links TRBV19 with TRBJ1-1, with 9 bases identical to TRBD1. Germline V gene lookup returns CDR1 LNHDA and CDR2 SQIVND (reference sequence). The CDR3 extends over 15 amino acids. Trimming cost V 6 bases and J 4 bases; bases outside gene matches: 9. The CDR3 sequence: CASRIPTGGRTEAFF. The CDR3 DNA reads TGTGCCAGTAGGATACCCACAGGGGGCCGCACTGAAGCTTTCTTT.

This chain joins TRBV28 and TRBJ1-2, with D tentatively TRBD1 (6 bases). The germline V gene encodes CDR1 MDHEN and CDR2 SYDVKM. The CDR3 extends over 15 amino acids. The V end was cut by 3 bases, the J end by 8 bases, with 19 bases between. This chain's CDR3 is CASSFLSGRGVGYTF. The CDR3 DNA follows: TGTGCCAGCAGTTTCCTATCCGGGAGGGGGGTAGGCTACACCTTC.

V usage is TRBV6-5 and J usage is TRBJ1-2; D remains ambiguous. The germline V gene encodes CDR1 MNHEY and CDR2 SVGAGI. V was clipped by 2 bases and J by 4 bases, with 11 bases between them. CDR3 length: 14 residues. This CDR3 reads CASSYLADSYGYTF. The CDR3 DNA sequence: TGTGCCAGCAGTTACCTTGCTGATAGCTATGGCTACACCTTC.

The rearrangement links TRBV19 to TRBJ1-1, with a possible D match to TRBD1 (5 bases). CDR3 length: 13 amino acids. Germline V gene lookup returns CDR1 LNHDA and CDR2 SQIVND (reference sequence). V lost 8 bases to trimming and J lost 4 bases, with 14 bases between them. The CDR3: CASGAQKSTEAFF. DNA for the CDR3: TGTGCCAGTGGGGCGCAAAAGAGCACTGAAGCTTTCTTT.

The DNA for the CDR3 is TGTGCCAGTAGTATACGTCGGAGTAACAATGAGCAGTTCTTC. Residues: CASSIRRSNNEQFF. The chain is built from TRBV19 and TRBJ2-1; D uncertain. The V gene lost 2 bases and the J gene lost 5 bases, with 10 bases spanning the gap. This CDR3 region has 14 residues. Germline V gives CDR1 LNHDA, CDR2 SQIVND (reference sequence).

The V call is TRBV30, the J call TRBJ2-7; the D gene is possibly TRBD2 (5 bases). The ends were cut back, 1 base at V and 0 bases at J, with 16 bases in the middle. The CDR3 is made up of 16 amino acids. CDR1 is GTSNPN and CDR2 is SVGIG in the germline V gene (reference sequence). Here the CDR3 reads CAWSAQRGRLSYEQYF. Written as DNA, the CDR3 is TGTGCCTGGAGTGCGCAGAGAGGGAGACTCTCCTACGAGCAGTACTTC.

The chain uses TRBV19 and TRBJ1-2; the match to TRBD1 covers 8 bases. The J segment lost 3 bases and the V segment lost 5 bases, leaving 8 bases of the junction unmatched. CDR3 length: 15 amino acids. The germline CDR1 and CDR2 sequences are LNHDA and SQIVND (reference sequence). CDR3 loop: CASSLGSTGDYGYTF. The CDR3 nucleotides are TGTGCCAGTAGTTTGGGGTCGACAGGGGACTATGGCTACACCTTC.